This TCR beta chain was profiled in a study of PD-L1 blockade in urothelial cancer (TCRdb year 2017). Concerning the study at large: Every patient began therapy at some point between 2014 and 2015 and was given atezolizumab 1,200 mg intravenously every 3 weeks. Durable clinical benefit was defined as a progression-free survival longer than 6 months, and TCR features were additionally tested against progression-free survival and overall survival. Blood samples were analyzed 3 weeks after the start of treatment (second dose) and 6 weeks after the start of treatment. About 90% of the roughly 29 patients were identified as males with urothelial cancer of bladder origin, and a prior smoking history was reported by 18 of 29 patients. Patients had an ECOG performance status of 0 or 1 and had received between 0 and 3 prior chemotherapy regimens. Under 30 patients had pretreatment blood TCR-seq, approximately 24 had at least one posttreatment blood collection, and approximately 24 had tumor TCR-seq. The study, an exploratory multi-omic analysis, examined somatic, immune and clinical correlates of response to PD-L1 blockade with atezolizumab in urothelial cancer. Blood samples gave a median of around 140,000 T cells and approximately 81,000 unique TCRs, with a median clonality of roughly 0.08. Whole exome sequencing and RNA sequencing of pretreatment tumors were performed alongside TCR sequencing in the same patients. Pretreatment tumor samples, along with matched peripheral blood collected serially before and after atezolizumab treatment, underwent TCR sequencing. Roughly 9 patients reached durable clinical benefit, while some 19 patients did not.

Synthetic TCR analog templates were spiked into each PCR so that absolute template abundance could be estimated from read counts. Using the immunoSEQ assay, TCRbeta CDR3 regions were amplified from genomic DNA with bias-controlled V and J gene primers. Sequencing of rearranged TCRbeta segments was performed at approximately 20X coverage. Per the original workflow: Sequencing errors were corrected by clustering and CDR3s were annotated against IMGT to assign V, D and J genes. Only productive TCRbeta rearrangements were used in downstream analyses, excluding out-of-frame or stop-codon sequences. Clonality was computed as one minus Shannon entropy normalized by the log of the number of unique productive sequences. Fisher's exact test with Benjamini-Hochberg correction, using a cutoff of adjusted p below 0.01, was how clones that differed between time points or between blood and tumor were identified. Not all clones reach the TCRdb copy of this immuneACCESS table, which keeps in-frame sequences only. Checked studies attribute under half of the gap to unresolved V genes and leave the rest unexplained. V and J calls and clone size come straight from that table; D and trimming were deduced from the DNA. In all, the sample holds approximately 120,000 clones, and roughly 86% of those were seen once. The ten largest clonotypes hold 2.4% of the sample.

The germline V end is reduced by 5 bases and the J end by 0 bases; junction bases left unmatched: 3. CDR1 and CDR2 were assigned from the germline V gene as MDHEN and SYDVKM. The CDR3 starts with the cysteine, ends with the phenylalanine, and has 15 residues. The retained sequence is limited to the CDR3, 45 bases, with the frame set at the first base. What the research found in general, with its limitations: Greater expansion of tumor-associated TCR clones in peripheral blood 3 weeks after the start of treatment was observed in patients with durable benefit (n of about 21, p = 0.022). Because the sample size was small (n of about 30) and many exploratory analyses were performed, the results are intended to be hypothesis-generating. A pretreatment peripheral blood TCR clonality below the median was linked to improved progression-free and overall survival.

For this clone: Its recognized antigen is unknown. Base qualities are not provided; no much larger clone lies one nucleotide away.

The sample's time point, from its label and the paper: peripheral blood 6 weeks after treatment start. The cohort comprised about 30 patients with locally advanced or metastatic urothelial carcinoma treated at Memorial Sloan Kettering on a trial protocol. Peripheral blood mononuclear cells were collected from each patient pretreatment and during treatment, giving between 1 and 8 total time points per patient. The Qiagen DNeasy Blood extraction kit was used to purify genomic DNA from total PBMCs and tumor samples. PBMCs were collected pretreatment and during treatment and were isolated and stored as previously described.

The rearranged segments are TRBV28 and TRBJ2-1, with TRBD1 identical over 8 junction bases. The TCR comes from a man aged 50 to 60 with urothelial cancer. The specimen comprised PBMCs, sampled around atezolizumab (anti-PD-L1) treatment. The CDR3 corresponds to CASSIGTGSYNEQFF. The DNA is as follows: TGTGCCAGCAGTATTGGGACAGGCTCCTACAATGAGCAGTTCTTC.